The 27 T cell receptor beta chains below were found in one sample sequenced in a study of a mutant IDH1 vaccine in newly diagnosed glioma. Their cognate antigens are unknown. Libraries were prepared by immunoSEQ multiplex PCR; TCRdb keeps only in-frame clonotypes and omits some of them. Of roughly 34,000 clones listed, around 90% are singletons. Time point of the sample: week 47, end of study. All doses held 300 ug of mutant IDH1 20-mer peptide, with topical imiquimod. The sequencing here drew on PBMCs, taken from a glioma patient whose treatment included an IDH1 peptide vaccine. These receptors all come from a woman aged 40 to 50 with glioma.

The DNA of the CDR3 is TGTGCCAGCAGCTCCGGACTAGCGGGGGGCGGGTTGGAGACCCAGTACTTC. This sequence encodes CASSSGLAGGGLETQYF. V usage is TRBV7-9 and J usage is TRBJ2-5, with 14 bases lining up with TRBD2. V lost 4 bases and J lost 5; bases outside the gene matches: 9. CDR1 is SEHNR, CDR2 FQNEAQ, per germline (reference sequence). The CDR3 consists of 17 residues.

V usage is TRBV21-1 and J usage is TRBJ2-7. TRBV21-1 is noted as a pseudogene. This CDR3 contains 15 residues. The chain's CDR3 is CASSKWFNDDYEQYF. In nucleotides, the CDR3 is TGTGCCAGCAGCAAATGGTTTAACGACGACTACGAGCAGTACTTC.

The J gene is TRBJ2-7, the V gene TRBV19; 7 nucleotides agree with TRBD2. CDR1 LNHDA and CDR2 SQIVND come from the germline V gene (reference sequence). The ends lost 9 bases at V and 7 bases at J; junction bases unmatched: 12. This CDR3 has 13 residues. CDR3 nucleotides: TGTGCCAGCAACCCGGGACTATCATCAGAGCAGTACTTC. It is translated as CASNPGLSSEQYF.

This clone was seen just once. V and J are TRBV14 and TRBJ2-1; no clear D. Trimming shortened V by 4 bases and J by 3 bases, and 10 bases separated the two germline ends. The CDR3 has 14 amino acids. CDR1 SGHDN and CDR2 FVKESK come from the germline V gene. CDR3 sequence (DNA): TGTGCCAGCAGCCGGTTATCGGTCTACAATGAGCAGTTCTTC. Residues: CASSRLSVYNEQFF.

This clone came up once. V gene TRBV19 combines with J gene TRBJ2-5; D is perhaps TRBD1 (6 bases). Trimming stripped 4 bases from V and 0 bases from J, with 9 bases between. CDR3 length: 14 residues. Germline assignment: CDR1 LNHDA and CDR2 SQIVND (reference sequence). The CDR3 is CASSRTDHQETQYF. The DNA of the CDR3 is TGTGCCAGTAGTAGGACAGATCACCAAGAGACCCAGTACTTC.

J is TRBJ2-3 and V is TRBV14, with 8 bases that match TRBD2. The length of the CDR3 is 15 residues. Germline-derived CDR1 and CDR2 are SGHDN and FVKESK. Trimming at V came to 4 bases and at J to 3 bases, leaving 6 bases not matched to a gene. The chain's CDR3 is CASSPQGLGTDTQYF. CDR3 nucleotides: TGTGCCAGCAGCCCCCAGGGACTAGGTACAGATACGCAGTATTTT.

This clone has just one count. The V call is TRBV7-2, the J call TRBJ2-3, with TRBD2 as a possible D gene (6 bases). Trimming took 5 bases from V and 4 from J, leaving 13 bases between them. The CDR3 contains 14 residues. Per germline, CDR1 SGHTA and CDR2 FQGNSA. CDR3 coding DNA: TGTGCCAGCAGCCCCGGGCGGGGATCAGATACGCAGTATTTT. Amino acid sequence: CASSPGRGSDTQYF.

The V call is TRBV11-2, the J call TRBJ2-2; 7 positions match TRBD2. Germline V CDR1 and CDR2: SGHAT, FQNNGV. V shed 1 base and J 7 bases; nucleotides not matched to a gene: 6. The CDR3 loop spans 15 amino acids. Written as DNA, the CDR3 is TGTGCCAGCAGCTTAGTCATGACTAGCAGCGGGGAGCTGTTTTTT. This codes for CASSLVMTSSGELFF.

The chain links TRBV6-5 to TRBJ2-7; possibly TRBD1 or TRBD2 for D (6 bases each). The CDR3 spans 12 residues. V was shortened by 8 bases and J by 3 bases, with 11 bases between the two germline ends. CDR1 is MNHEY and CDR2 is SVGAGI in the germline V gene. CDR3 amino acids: CASQGRGYEQYF. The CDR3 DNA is TGTGCCAGCCAGGGGCGGGGCTACGAGCAGTACTTC.

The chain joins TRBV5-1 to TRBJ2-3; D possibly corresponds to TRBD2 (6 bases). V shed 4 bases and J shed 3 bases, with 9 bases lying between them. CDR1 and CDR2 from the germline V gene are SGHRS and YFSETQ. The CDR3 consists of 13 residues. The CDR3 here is CASSDGGTDTQYF. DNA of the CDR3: TGCGCCAGCAGCGACGGAGGGACAGATACGCAGTATTTT.

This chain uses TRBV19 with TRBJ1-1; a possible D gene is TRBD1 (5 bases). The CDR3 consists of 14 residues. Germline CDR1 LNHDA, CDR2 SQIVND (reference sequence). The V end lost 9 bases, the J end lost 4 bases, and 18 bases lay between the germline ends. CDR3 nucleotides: TGTGCCAGCCTAAAGGGGAGGTCGACCACTGAAGCTTTCTTT. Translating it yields CASLKGRSTTEAFF.

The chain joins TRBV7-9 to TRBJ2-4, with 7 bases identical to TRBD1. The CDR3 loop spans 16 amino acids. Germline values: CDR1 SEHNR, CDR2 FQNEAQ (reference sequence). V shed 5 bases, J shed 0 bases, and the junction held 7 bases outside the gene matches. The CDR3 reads CASSLGQALAKNIQYF. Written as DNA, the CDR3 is TGTGCCAGCAGCCTCGGACAGGCCCTAGCCAAAAACATTCAGTACTTC.

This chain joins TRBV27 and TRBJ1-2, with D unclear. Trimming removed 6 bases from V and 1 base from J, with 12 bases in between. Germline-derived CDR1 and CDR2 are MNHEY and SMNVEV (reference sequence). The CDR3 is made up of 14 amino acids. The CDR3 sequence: CASRPTRGNYGYTF. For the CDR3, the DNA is TGTGCCAGCAGGCCCACTCGGGGTAACTATGGCTACACCTTC.

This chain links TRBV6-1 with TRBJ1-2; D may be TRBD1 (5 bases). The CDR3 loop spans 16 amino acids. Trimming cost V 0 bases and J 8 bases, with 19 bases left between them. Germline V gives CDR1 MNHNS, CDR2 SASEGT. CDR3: CASSEAYQGLRRGYTF. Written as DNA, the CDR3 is TGTGCCAGCAGTGAAGCTTACCAGGGTCTAAGAAGAGGCTACACCTTC.

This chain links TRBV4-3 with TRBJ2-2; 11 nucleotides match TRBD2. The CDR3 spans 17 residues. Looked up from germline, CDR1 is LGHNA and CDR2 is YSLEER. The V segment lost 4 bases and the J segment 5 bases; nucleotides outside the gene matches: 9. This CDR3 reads CASSLLAGGGSTGELFF. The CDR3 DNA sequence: TGCGCCAGCAGCCTTCTAGCGGGGGGCGGATCGACCGGGGAGCTGTTTTTT.

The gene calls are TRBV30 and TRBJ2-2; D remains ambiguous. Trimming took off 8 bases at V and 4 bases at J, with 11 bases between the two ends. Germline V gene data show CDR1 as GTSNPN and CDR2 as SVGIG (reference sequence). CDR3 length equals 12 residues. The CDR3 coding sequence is TGTGCCGTGGACCCCGGCACCGGGGAGCTGTTTTTT. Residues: CAVDPGTGELFF.

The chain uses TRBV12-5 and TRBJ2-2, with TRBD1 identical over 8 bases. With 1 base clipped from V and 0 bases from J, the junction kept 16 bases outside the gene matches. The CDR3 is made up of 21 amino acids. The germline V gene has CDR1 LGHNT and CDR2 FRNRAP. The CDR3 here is CASGLGGSRGLYFSNTGELFF. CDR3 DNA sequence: TGTGCTAGTGGTTTGGGAGGGAGCAGGGGGCTATATTTCTCGAACACCGGGGAGCTGTTTTTT. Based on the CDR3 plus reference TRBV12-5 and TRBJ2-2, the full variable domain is DARVTQTPRHKVTEMGQEVTMRCQPILGHNTVFWYRQTMMQGLELLAYFRNRAPLDDSGMPKDRFSAEMPDATLATLKIQPSEPRDSAVYFCASGLGGSRGLYFSNTGELFFGEGSRLTVL.

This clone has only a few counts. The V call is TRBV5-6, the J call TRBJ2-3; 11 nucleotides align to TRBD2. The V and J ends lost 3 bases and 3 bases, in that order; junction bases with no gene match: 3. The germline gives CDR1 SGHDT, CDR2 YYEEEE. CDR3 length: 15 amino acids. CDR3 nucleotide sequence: TGTGCCAGCAGCTATAGCGGGGGGGCGACAGATACGCAGTATTTT. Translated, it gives CASSYSGGATDTQYF.

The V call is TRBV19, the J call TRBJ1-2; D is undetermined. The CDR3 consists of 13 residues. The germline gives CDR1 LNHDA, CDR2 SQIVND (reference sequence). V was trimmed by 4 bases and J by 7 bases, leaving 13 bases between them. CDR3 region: CASSNAPGLGYTF. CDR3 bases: TGTGCCAGTAGTAACGCGCCTGGTCTTGGCTACACCTTC.

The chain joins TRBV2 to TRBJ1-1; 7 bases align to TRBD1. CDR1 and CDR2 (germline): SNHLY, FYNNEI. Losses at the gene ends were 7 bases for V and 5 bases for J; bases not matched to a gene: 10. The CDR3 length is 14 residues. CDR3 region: CASIPTGVGTEAFF. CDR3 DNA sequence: TGTGCCAGCATTCCCACAGGGGTAGGAACTGAAGCTTTCTTT.

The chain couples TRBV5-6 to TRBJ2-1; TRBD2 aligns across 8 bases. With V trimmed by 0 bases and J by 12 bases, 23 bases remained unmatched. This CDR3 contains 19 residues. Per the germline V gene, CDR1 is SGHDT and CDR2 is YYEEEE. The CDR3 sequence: CASSLAGGMLRQVLGGQFF. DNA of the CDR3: TGTGCCAGCAGCTTGGCGGGAGGGATGTTAAGACAGGTGCTAGGAGGGCAGTTCTTC.

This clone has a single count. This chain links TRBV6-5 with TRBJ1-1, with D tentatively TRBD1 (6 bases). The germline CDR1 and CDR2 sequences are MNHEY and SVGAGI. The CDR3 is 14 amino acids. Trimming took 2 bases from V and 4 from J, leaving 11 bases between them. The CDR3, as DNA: TGTGCCAGCAGTTACCGACAGGATGGCACTGAAGCTTTCTTT. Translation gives CASSYRQDGTEAFF.

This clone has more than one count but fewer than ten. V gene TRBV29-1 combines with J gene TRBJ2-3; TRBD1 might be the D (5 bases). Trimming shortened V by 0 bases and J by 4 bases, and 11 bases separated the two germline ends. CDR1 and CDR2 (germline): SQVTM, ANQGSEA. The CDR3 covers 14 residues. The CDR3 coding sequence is TGCAGCGTTGAAGATCGAGGCAGGGCAGATACGCAGTATTTT. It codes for CSVEDRGRADTQYF.

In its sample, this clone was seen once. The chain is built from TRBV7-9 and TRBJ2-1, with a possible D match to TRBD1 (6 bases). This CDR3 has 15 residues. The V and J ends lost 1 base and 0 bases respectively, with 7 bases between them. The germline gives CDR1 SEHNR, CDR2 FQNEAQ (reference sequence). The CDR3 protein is CASSLDRASYNEQFF. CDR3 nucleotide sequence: TGTGCCAGCAGCTTAGACAGGGCCTCCTACAATGAGCAGTTCTTC.

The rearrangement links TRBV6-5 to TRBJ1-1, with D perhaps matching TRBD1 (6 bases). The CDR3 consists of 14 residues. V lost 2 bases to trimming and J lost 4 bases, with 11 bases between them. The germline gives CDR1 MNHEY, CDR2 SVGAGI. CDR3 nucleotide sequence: TGTGCCAGCAGTTACAACACAGGGAGCACTGAAGCTTTCTTT. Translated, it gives CASSYNTGSTEAFF.

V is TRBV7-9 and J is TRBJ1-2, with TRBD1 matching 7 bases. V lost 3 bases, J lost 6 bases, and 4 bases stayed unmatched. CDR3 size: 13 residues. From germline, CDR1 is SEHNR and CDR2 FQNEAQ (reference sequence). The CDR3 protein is CASSFARGDGYTF. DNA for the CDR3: TGTGCCAGCAGCTTCGCCAGGGGGGATGGCTACACCTTC.

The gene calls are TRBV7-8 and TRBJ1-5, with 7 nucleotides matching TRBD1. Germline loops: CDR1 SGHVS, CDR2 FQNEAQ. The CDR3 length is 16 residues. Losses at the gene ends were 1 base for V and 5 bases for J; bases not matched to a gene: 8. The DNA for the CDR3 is TGTGCCAGCAGCTTAGGAGGAGGGGGCAACTATCAGCCCCAGCATTTT. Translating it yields CASSLGGGGNYQPQHF.